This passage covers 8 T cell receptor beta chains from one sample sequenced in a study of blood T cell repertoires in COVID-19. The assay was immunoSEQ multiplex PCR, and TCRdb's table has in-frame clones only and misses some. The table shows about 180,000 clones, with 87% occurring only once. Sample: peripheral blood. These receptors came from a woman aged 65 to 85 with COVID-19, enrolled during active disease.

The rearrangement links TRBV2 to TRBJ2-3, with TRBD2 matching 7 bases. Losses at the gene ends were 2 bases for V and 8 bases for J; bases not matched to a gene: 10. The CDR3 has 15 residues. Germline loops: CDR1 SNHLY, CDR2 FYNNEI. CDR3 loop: CASSEFTGGVGTQYF. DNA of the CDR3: TGTGCCAGCAGTGAATTTACGGGAGGAGTGGGTACGCAGTATTTT. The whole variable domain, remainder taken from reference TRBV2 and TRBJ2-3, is EPEVTQTPSHQVTQMGQEVILRCVPISNHLYFYWYRQILGQKVEFLVSFYNNEISEKSEIFDDQFSVERPDGSNFTLKIRSTKLEDSAMYFCASSEFTGGVGTQYFGPGTRLTVL.

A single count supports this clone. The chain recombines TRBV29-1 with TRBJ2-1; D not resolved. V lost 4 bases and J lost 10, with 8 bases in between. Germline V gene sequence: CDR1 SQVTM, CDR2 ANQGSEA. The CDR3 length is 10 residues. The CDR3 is CSVALIEQFF. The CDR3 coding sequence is TGCAGCGTTGCCCTAATCGAGCAGTTCTTC.

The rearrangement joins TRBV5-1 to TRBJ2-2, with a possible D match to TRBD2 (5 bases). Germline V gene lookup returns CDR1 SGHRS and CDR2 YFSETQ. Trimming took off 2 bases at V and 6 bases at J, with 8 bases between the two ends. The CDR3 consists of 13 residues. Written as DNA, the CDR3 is TGCGCCAGCAGCTTTGAGGGTCCCGGGGAGCTGTTTTTT. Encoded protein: CASSFEGPGELFF. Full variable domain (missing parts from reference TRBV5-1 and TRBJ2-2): KAGVTQTPRYLIKTRGQQVTLSCSPISGHRSVSWYQQTPGQGLQFLFEYFSETQRNKGNFPGRFSGRQFSNSRSEMNVSTLELGDSALYLCASSFEGPGELFFGEGSRLTVL.

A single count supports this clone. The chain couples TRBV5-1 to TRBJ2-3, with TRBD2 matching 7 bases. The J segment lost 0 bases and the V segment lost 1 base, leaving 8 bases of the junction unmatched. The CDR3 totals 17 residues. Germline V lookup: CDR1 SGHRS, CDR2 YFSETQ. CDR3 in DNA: TGCGCCAGCAGCTTGTATACGCGCGGGAGAAGCACAGATACGCAGTATTTT. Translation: CASSLYTRGRSTDTQYF.

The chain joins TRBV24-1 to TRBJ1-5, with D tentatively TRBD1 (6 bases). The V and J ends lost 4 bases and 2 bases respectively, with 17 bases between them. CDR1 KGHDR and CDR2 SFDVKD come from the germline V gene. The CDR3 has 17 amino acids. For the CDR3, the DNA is TGTGCCACCAGTGAATCAAAAACAGGGTCTGGCAATCAGCCCCAGCATTTT. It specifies CATSESKTGSGNQPQHF.

Here the CDR3 DNA reads TGTGCCAGCAGCTCGGGGGGGACCTCATACGAGCAGTACTTC. Protein product: CASSSGGTSYEQYF. The rearrangement links TRBV7-2 to TRBJ2-7; 8 bases agree with TRBD2. Trimming took 4 bases from V and 4 from J; bases not matched to a gene: 6. The germline CDR1 and CDR2 sequences are SGHTA and FQGNSA. CDR3 length equals 14 residues.

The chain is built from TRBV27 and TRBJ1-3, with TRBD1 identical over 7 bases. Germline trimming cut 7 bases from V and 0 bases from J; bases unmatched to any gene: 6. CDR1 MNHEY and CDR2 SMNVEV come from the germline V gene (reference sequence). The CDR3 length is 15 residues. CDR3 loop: CASKGASLSGNTIYF. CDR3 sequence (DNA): TGTGCCAGCAAGGGGGCTAGTCTCTCTGGAAACACCATATATTTT.

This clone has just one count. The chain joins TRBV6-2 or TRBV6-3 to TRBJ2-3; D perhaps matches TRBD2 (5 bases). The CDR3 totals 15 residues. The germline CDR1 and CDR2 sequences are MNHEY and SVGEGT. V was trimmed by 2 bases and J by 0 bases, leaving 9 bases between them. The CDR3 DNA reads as TGTGCCAGCAGTTACGGGCGGGTGAGCACAGATACGCAGTATTTT. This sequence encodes CASSYGRVSTDTQYF.